This entry lists 13 T cell receptor beta chains sequenced from one sample in a study of cytomegalovirus exposure and HLA in healthy donors. In the PCR, 60 Vbeta and 13 Jbeta primers were used. Profiling relied on immunoSEQ multiplex PCR, and the TCRdb table lists in-frame clones only, not all of them. This sample carries around 96,000 clones, 80% of them seen once, and the ten largest clones take approximately 2%. Sequenced: PBMCs. The receptors originated from a young man in good health and CMV-seronegative.

The chain carries TRBV18 and TRBJ1-1; no reliable D call. The germline V gene has CDR1 KGHSH and CDR2 LQKENI. The length of the CDR3 is 14 residues. Trimming cost V 2 bases and J 4 bases, with 11 bases left between them. The CDR3 nucleotides read TGTGCCAGCTCACCAACGGACGGGAGCACTGAAGCTTTCTTT. This codes for CASSPTDGSTEAFF.

Only one count was recorded for this clone. At one of its ends the junction is not consistent with the germline gene, which may arise from a read error. The chain couples TRBV5-1 to TRBJ2-6; 9 positions agree with TRBD2. The CDR3 sequence is 16 residues long. The germline CDR1 and CDR2 sequences are SGHRS and YFSETQ. The CDR3 DNA follows: TGCGTCAGCAGCGCCGGCGGGGGGGCTGGGGCCAACGTCCTGACTTTC. Its translation is CVSSAGGGAGANVLTF.

The rearrangement uses TRBV9 and TRBJ1-2; 7 nucleotides align to TRBD1. The germline V gene has CDR1 SGDLS and CDR2 YYNGEE. V lost 0 bases to trimming and J lost 4 bases; unmatched junction nucleotides: 3. The CDR3 is 14 amino acids. CDR3 nucleotides: TGTGCCAGCAGCGTAGATGGGACAGCCTATGGCTACACCTTC. It specifies CASSVDGTAYGYTF.

The genes are TRBV30 and TRBJ2-5; D remains unclear. The CDR3 is 11 amino acids. CDR1 and CDR2 from the germline V gene are GTSNPN and SVGIG (reference sequence). V lost 4 bases and J 2 bases, leaving 5 bases between the germline ends. The CDR3 region is CAWTPQETQYF. The DNA for the CDR3 is TGTGCCTGGACCCCACAAGAGACCCAGTACTTC.

CDR3 in amino acids: CASTLQGLVEQYF. The CDR3 DNA sequence: TGTGCCAGCACCTTACAGGGTCTAGTCGAGCAGTACTTC. The chain uses TRBV6-1 and TRBJ2-7, with D perhaps matching TRBD1 (6 bases). CDR1 MNHNS and CDR2 SASEGT come from the germline V gene. Trimming shortened V by 7 bases and J by 6 bases, and 16 bases separated the two germline ends. CDR3 length equals 13 residues.

The chain links TRBV5-1 to TRBJ2-7, with a possible D match to TRBD1 (6 bases). The CDR3 runs to 16 residues. CDR1 is SGHRS and CDR2 is YFSETQ in the germline V gene. V was clipped by 1 base and J by 1 base, with 15 bases between them. CDR3 coding DNA: TGCGCCAGCAGCTTGTCTCTTACAGGGAGTTCCTACGAGCAGTACTTC. This sequence encodes CASSLSLTGSSYEQYF.

The chain recombines TRBV14 with TRBJ1-5; 7 bases line up with TRBD1. CDR1 is SGHDN, CDR2 FVKESK, per germline. J was trimmed by 6 bases and V by 1 base; bases with no gene match: 6. This CDR3 contains 15 residues. CDR3 protein: CASSQGQGAGQPQHF. The DNA for the CDR3 is TGTGCCAGCAGCCAAGGACAGGGCGCCGGTCAGCCCCAGCATTTT.

The gene calls are TRBV27 and TRBJ1-1, with unresolved D. The CDR3 spans 13 residues. Germline-derived CDR1 and CDR2 are MNHEY and SMNVEV (reference sequence). Trimming took off 6 bases at V and 4 bases at J, with 12 bases between the two ends. CDR3 residues: CASSPGSSTEAFF. CDR3 nucleotides: TGTGCCAGCAGCCCAGGAAGTTCCACTGAAGCTTTCTTT.

This clone was seen a single time. The chain has TRBV19 and TRBJ1-2; TRBD1 is a possible D gene (6 bases). V lost 4 bases, J lost 0 bases, and 12 bases lay in between. CDR3 size: 15 residues. The germline V gene encodes CDR1 LNHDA and CDR2 SQIVND (reference sequence). The CDR3 nucleotides read TGTGCCAGTAGTACAGGGGCCCCAGCTAACTATGGCTACACCTTC. Translated, it gives CASSTGAPANYGYTF.

The CDR3 DNA reads TGCAGCGTTCTAATCTCAACTCACAGGGTTGGAGAGACCCAGTACTTC. It specifies CSVLISTHRVGETQYF. The V call is TRBV29-1, the J call TRBJ2-5; a weak D match, TRBD1 (6 bases). Trimming cost V 5 bases and J 4 bases, with 23 bases left between them. This CDR3 is 16 amino acids long. Germline V gene lookup returns CDR1 SQVTM and CDR2 ANQGSEA.

This clone was detected only once. The rearrangement links TRBV11-2 to TRBJ1-1; tentative D call: TRBD1 (5 bases). The CDR3 loop spans 15 amino acids. CDR1 and CDR2 (germline): SGHAT, FQNNGV. Between the trimmed V and J ends, which lost 4 bases and 1 base, there was a span of 13 bases. This CDR3 reads CASSSPGGSNTEAFF. DNA for the CDR3: TGTGCCAGCAGCTCCCCGGGGGGATCGAACACTGAAGCTTTCTTT.

This clone was observed a few times. V and J are TRBV11-2 and TRBJ1-6; 7 bases line up with TRBD1. V lost 3 bases, J lost 7 bases, and 3 bases stayed unmatched. CDR1 and CDR2 from the germline V gene are SGHAT and FQNNGV. CDR3 size: 14 residues. CDR3 in DNA: TGTGCCAGCAGCTTGGCAGGGGGAAATTCACCCCTCCACTTT. Encoded protein: CASSLAGGNSPLHF.

J is TRBJ1-6 and V is TRBV7-8, with TRBD1 matching over 12 bases. The CDR3 runs to 20 residues. Germline CDR1 is SGHVS and CDR2 is FQNEAQ. After removal of 3 bases from V and 9 bases from J, the junction contained 18 bases not matched to a gene. The CDR3 region has the DNA TGTGCCAGCAGCTTCAATCCGGGACAGGGGGCGCAGGATATCGGTTCACCCCTCCACTTT. Translated, it gives CASSFNPGQGAQDIGSPLHF.